The text below deals with one T cell receptor (beta chain). There is no known antigen for this receptor. No much larger clone exists at a distance of one base, and base qualities are not known. TCRbeta CDR3 regions were amplified from genomic DNA using the immunoSEQ Assay, a bias-controlled multiplex PCR. Per the authors' processing: The number of nucleated cells in each sample was estimated by amplification of reference gene primers within the assay. To quantify the absolute abundance of each unique TCRbeta CDR3 rearrangement, sequence reads were collapsed and filtered. For each sample, productive Simpson clonality was calculated as the square root of Simpson's diversity index across productive rearrangements. Drawn from immuneACCESS, this table holds only the in-frame rearrangements with V and J called that TCRdb kept. Clones are partly lost; checked studies trace under half to an unresolved V gene and leave the rest unexplained. The D gene and trimming were derived from the DNA, and the V and J assignments and clone size from that table. This sample gives about 140,000 clones in total; more than 85% of them show up just once. The top ten clonotypes cover roughly 5.4% of the sample.

This sample was taken from a study of blood T cell repertoires in COVID-19 (TCRdb year 2020). Describing the broader study: Collaborator samples came from the United States, Italy and Spain and covered acute and convalescent phases of COVID-19. The material from the prospective study consisted of cDNA or gDNA derived from T cells, B-cell-depleted T cells, or PBMCs. Deeply sampled blood TCRbeta repertoires from subjects exposed to, actively infected with, or recovered from COVID-19 were included in the dataset. The repertoires were released in a freely available public database intended as a resource for research on the immune response to SARS-CoV-2. The samples were drawn from two sources: the first 160 participants of the ongoing ImmuneRACE study, and 950 to 1,500 subjects contributed by 6 global collaborators. Nearly every sample came with metadata listing a de-identified subject ID, COVID-19 status, age in years and sex. Where HLA class I and class II types were available, the types were taken from metadata supplied by the sample provider, not from assay-based typing.

CDR1 MDHEN and CDR2 SYDVKM were looked up in the germline V gene. After removal of 6 bases from V and 5 bases from J, the junction retains 6 bases not matched to a gene. From the cysteine through the phenylalanine, the CDR3 covers 14 amino acids. The CDR3 DNA has 42 bases and is translated from base 1. The collaborating institutions used their own protocols to collect whole blood in K2EDTA tubes. For TCRbeta analysis, collaborators shipped samples as frozen whole blood, isolated PBMCs, or DNA extracted from either of those sample types. Beyond this particular receptor, the publication reports: The quantity of clinical and demographic metadata differed by source and by participant and was supplied without curation.

The sequence was collected from a human donor in a cohort sampled during active COVID-19. This chain joins TRBV28 to TRBJ2-7, with 11 bases aligning to TRBD2. Material for sequencing was peripheral blood. The sequence in DNA is TGTGCCAGCAGCCCAGGGACTAGCGGCCACGAGCAGTACTTC. The resulting protein is CASSPGTSGHEQYF.